These T cell receptor beta chains were read from a single sample in a study of control samples from healthy donors and cancer patients. Produced via immunoSEQ multiplex PCR; TCRdb's table is partial and in-frame only. Of approximately 220,000 clones detected, over 90% appear once; the ten largest clones hold about 1.6%. The sample taken for sequencing was blood. These receptor sequences come from a man aged 45-65 years in good health. Both conserved end residues are part of each CDR3. The D gene is left open where the match is weak. The size field is filled for only some rows; it gives once, few, many or a size class.

d_call	j_call	clone_size	v_call	cdr3_aa	cdr3_nt
.	TRBJ1-1	.	TRBV28	CASSPPDTLYTEAFF	TGTGCCAGCAGTCCCCCGGACACTCTTTACACTGAAGCTTTCTTT
.	TRBJ1-2	.	TRBV4-3	CASSQGLMSGFYGYTF	TGCGCCAGCAGCCAAGGCCTCATGAGTGGGTTCTATGGCTACACCTTC
.	TRBJ2-1	.	TRBV20-1	CVGGPQPPVVF	TGCGTAGGGGGACCTCAACCCCCAGTGGTCTTC
.	TRBJ1-1	.	TRBV28	CASSLLWMNTEAFF	TGTGCCAGCAGTTTACTGTGGATGAACACTGAAGCTTTCTTT
.	TRBJ1-2	.	TRBV3-1/TRBV3-2	CASSQALRAAYTF	TGTGCCAGCAGCCAAGCCCTCCGTGCTGCCTACACCTTC
.	TRBJ1-5	once	TRBV27	CASSFWGQGQPQHF	TGTGCCAGCAGTTTTTGGGGGCAGGGTCAGCCCCAGCATTTT
TRBD1	TRBJ2-3	few	TRBV11-3	CASSFGQGPPADTQYF	TGTGCCAGCAGCTTTGGACAGGGACCCCCCGCAGATACGCAGTATTTT
TRBD1	TRBJ1-5	.	TRBV19	CASSPWTGGLDQPQHF	TGTGCCAGTAGTCCCTGGACAGGGGGCCTCGATCAGCCCCAGCATTTT
.	TRBJ2-7	once	TRBV7-2	CASSLAGPTYEQYF	TGTGCCAGCAGCTTAGCGGGGCCCACCTACGAGCAGTACTTC
.	TRBJ1-2	.	TRBV4-3	CASSQGHPGSYGYTF	TGCGCCAGCAGCCAAGGCCACCCGGGGAGCTATGGCTACACCTTC
.	TRBJ2-7	.	TRBV28	CASRPQGRRVEQYF	TGTGCCAGCAGGCCTCAGGGGAGAAGGGTCGAGCAGTACTTC
TRBD2	TRBJ2-7	.	TRBV29-1	CSVELADRLKEQYF	TGCAGCGTTGAACTAGCGGACCGATTGAAAGAGCAGTACTTC
.	TRBJ2-3	.	TRBV4-3	CASSQEVLASTDTQYF	TGCGCCAGCAGCCAAGAAGTGCTAGCTAGCACAGATACGCAGTATTTT
.	TRBJ1-2	.	TRBV7-2	CASSLSRGRVAF	TGTGCCAGCAGCTTAAGCAGGGGTCGGGTCGCCTTC
.	TRBJ2-7	.	TRBV5-1	CASSLGGRGNEQYF	TGCGCCAGCAGCTTGGGAGGGCGCGGGAACGAGCAGTACTTC
TRBD2	TRBJ2-3	.	TRBV5-1	CASSLAGTGDTQYF	TGCGCCAGCAGCTTAGCGGGGACCGGGGATACGCAGTATTTT
.	TRBJ1-4	.	TRBV6-5	CASSLTWWDEKLFF	TGTGCCAGCAGTTTAACTTGGTGGGATGAAAAACTGTTTTTT
.	TRBJ1-2	.	TRBV28	CASSLVGVGGYTF	TGTGCCAGCAGTTTGGTAGGGGTCGGTGGCTACACCTTC
.	TRBJ1-2	.	TRBV4-1	CASSRDPASYGYTF	TGCGCCAGCAGCCGGGACCCGGCTAGCTATGGCTACACCTTC
TRBD2	TRBJ2-1	.	TRBV5-1	CASSLAPSGGVNEQFF	TGCGCCAGCAGCTTGGCCCCTAGCGGGGGGGTGAATGAGCAGTTCTTC
TRBD2	TRBJ2-1	.	TRBV5-4	CASSLNRLAFNEQFF	TGTGCCAGCAGCTTGAATAGACTAGCATTCAATGAGCAGTTCTTC
.	TRBJ1-5	.	TRBV28	CASSSDGLWNQPQHF	TGTGCCAGCAGTTCGGACGGTTTATGGAATCAGCCCCAGCATTTT
.	TRBJ1-1	.	TRBV2	CASRVVSRTFF	TGTGCCAGCAGAGTCGTGAGCAGGACTTTCTTT
TRBD2	TRBJ2-1	.	TRBV18	CASANRLAGGPSSYNEQFF	TGTGCCAGCGCAAACCGACTAGCGGGGGGGCCGAGCTCCTACAATGAGCAGTTCTTC
TRBD1	TRBJ2-5	.	TRBV24-1	CATSEGQGIGETQYF	TGTGCCACCAGTGAGGGACAGGGGATAGGAGAGACCCAGTACTTC
TRBD2	TRBJ2-7	.	TRBV7-8	CASSLVGSGGLGYEQYF	TGTGCCAGCAGCTTAGTGGGTAGCGGGGGACTAGGCTACGAGCAGTACTTC
.	TRBJ1-2	.	TRBV15	CATSRQGGTFYGYTF	TGTGCCACCAGCAGACAGGGAGGCACTTTCTATGGCTACACCTTC
.	TRBJ1-4	.	TRBV7-9	CASSLSLRNEKLFF	TGTGCCAGCAGCTTGAGCCTACGTAATGAAAAACTGTTTTTT
TRBD1	TRBJ2-2	.	TRBV19	CASSIEQGNLELFF	TGTGCCAGTAGTATAGAACAGGGGAACTTGGAGCTGTTTTTT
.	TRBJ1-5	.	TRBV19	CASSPAFGQPQHF	TGTGCCAGTAGCCCCGCTTTCGGGCAGCCCCAGCATTTT
.	TRBJ1-2	.	TRBV28	CASSFATGLNYGYTF	TGTGCCAGCAGTTTCGCGACCGGACTTAACTATGGCTACACCTTC
.	TRBJ1-1	.	TRBV3-1/TRBV3-2	CASSQDRQTEAFF	TGTGCCAGCAGCCAAGATCGACAGACTGAAGCTTTCTTT
.	TRBJ2-3	.	TRBV7-8	CASGWPSDTQYF	TGTGCCAGCGGTTGGCCCTCAGATACGCAGTATTTT
TRBD1	TRBJ1-3	.	TRBV5-1	CASSIQGQGNTIYF	TGCGCCAGCAGCATTCAGGGACAGGGAAACACCATATATTTT
.	TRBJ1-2	.	TRBV7-2	CASSLRMGAPEPYGYTF	TGTGCCAGCAGCTTAAGGATGGGGGCGCCTGAACCCTATGGCTACACCTTC
TRBD2	TRBJ2-2	.	TRBV14	CASSQYQRGATGELFF	TGTGCCAGCAGCCAATATCAGCGGGGGGCCACCGGGGAGCTGTTTTTT
.	TRBJ2-5	once	TRBV27	CASSSVTAPRETQYF	TGTGCCAGCAGTTCGGTCACGGCCCCTAGGGAGACCCAGTACTTC
TRBD2	TRBJ2-1	.	TRBV11-2	CASSSLAGLLNEQFF	TGTGCCAGCAGCTCACTAGCGGGGCTATTGAATGAGCAGTTCTTC
.	TRBJ1-5	.	TRBV6-6	CASGSPDGLRNQPQHF	TGTGCCAGCGGATCTCCGGACGGTTTGCGCAATCAGCCCCAGCATTTT
TRBD1	TRBJ1-3	.	TRBV3-1/TRBV3-2	CASSQARGRDRGNTIYF	TGTGCCAGCAGCCAAGCCAGGGGGCGCGATCGTGGAAACACCATATATTTT
.	TRBJ1-5	.	TRBV7-3	CASSLSTARGQPQHF	TGTGCCAGCAGCTTATCTACGGCTAGAGGTCAGCCCCAGCATTTT